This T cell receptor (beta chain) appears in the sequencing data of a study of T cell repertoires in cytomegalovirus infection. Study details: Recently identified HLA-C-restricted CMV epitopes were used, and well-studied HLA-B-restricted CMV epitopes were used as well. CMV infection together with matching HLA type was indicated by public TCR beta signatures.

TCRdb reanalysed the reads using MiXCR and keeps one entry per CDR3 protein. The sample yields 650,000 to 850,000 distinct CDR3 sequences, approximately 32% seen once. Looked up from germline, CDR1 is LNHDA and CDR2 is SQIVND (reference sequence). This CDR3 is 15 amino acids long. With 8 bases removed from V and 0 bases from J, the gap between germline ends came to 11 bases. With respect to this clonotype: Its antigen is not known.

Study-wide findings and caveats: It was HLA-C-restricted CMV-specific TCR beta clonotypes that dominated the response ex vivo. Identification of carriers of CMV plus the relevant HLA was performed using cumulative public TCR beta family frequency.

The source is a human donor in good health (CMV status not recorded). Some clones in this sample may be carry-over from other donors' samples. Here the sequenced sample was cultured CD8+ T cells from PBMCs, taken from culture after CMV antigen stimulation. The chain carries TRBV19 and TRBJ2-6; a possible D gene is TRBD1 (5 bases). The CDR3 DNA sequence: TGTGCCAGTCTTGCCAGGGTCTCTGGGGCCAACGTCCTGACTTTC. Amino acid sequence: CASLARVSGANVLTF.